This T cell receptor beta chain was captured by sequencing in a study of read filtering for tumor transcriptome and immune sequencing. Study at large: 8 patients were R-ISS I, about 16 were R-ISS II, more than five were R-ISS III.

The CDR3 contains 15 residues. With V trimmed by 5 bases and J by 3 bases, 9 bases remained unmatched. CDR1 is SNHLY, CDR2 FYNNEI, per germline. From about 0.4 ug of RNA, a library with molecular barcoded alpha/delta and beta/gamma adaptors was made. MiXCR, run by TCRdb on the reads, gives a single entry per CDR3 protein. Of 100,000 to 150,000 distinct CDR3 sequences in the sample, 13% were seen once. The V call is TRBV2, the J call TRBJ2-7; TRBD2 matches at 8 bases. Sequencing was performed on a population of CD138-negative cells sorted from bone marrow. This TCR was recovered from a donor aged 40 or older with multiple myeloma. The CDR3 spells CASSPGAGLDYEQYF. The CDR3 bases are TGTGCCAGCAGTCCTGGGGCGGGACTAGACTACGAGCAGTACTTC.